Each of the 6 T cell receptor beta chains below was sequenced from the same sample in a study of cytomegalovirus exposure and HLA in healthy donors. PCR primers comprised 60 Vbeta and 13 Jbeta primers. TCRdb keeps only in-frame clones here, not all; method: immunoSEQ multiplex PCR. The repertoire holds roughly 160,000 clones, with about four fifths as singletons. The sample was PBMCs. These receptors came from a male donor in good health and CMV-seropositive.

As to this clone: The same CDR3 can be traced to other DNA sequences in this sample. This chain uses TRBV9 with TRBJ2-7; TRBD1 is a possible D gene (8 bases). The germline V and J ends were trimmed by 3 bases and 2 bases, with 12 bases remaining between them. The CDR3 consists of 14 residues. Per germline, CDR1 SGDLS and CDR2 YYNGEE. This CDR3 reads CASSETGGAYEQYF. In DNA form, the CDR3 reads TGTGCCAGCAGCGAAACAGGGGGGGCCTACGAGCAGTACTTC.

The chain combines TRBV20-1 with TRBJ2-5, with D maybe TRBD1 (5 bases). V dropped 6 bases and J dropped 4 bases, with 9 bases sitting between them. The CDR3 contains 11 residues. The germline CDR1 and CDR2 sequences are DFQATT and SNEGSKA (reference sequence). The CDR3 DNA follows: TGCAGTGCCGGACAAGGAGAGACCCAGTACTTC. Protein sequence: CSAGQGETQYF.

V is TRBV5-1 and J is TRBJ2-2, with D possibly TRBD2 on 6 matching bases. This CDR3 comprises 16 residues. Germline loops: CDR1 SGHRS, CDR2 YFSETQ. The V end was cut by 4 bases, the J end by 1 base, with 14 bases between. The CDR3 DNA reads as TGCGCCAGCAGCCTCCTCGGGACTCTGAACACCGGGGAGCTGTTTTTT. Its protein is CASSLLGTLNTGELFF.

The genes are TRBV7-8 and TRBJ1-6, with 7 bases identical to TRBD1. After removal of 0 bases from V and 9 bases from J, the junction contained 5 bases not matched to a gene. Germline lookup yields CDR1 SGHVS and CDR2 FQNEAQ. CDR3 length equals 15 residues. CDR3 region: CASSLAYRGSSPLHF. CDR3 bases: TGTGCCAGCAGCTTAGCCTACAGGGGTAGTTCACCCCTCCACTTT.

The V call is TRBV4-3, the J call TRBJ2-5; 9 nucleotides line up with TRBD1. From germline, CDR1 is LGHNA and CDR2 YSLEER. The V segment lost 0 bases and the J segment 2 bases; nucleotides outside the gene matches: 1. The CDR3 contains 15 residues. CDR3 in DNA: TGCGCCAGCAGCCAAGATGGACAGGGGCAAGAGACCCAGTACTTC. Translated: CASSQDGQGQETQYF.

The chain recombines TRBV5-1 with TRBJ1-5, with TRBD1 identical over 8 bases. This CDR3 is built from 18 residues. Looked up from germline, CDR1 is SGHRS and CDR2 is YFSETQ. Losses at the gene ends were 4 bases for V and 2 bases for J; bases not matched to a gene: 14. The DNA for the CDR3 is TGCGCCAGCAGCAAAGGAACAGGGGGGCGAATAGGCAATCAGCCCCAGCATTTT. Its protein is CASSKGTGGRIGNQPQHF.